This TCR beta chain stems from a study of blood T cell repertoires in COVID-19 (dated by TCRdb to about 2020). For the study in its entirety: Samples covering the acute and convalescent phases of COVID-19 were provided by collaborators in the United States, Italy and Spain. Subjects who had been exposed to COVID-19, were actively infected with it, or had recovered from it provided the deeply sampled blood TCRbeta repertoires that made up the dataset. The prospective study material was composed of cDNA or gDNA derived from T cells, B-cell-depleted T cells, or PBMCs. A de-identified subject ID, COVID-19 status, age in years and sex were almost always included in the sample metadata. The samples were drawn from two sources: the first 160 participants of the ongoing ImmuneRACE study, and 1,000 to 1,500 subjects contributed by 6 global collaborators. Where HLA class I and class II types were available, the types were taken from metadata supplied by the sample provider, not from assay-based typing. The repertoires were released in a freely available public database meant as a resource for research on the immune response to SARS-CoV-2. Points the paper makes about the study in general: Clinical and demographic metadata were provided uncurated, with the amount varying by source and participant.

TCRbeta CDR3 regions were amplified from genomic DNA by means of the immunoSEQ Assay, a bias-controlled multiplex PCR. For the original study's pipeline: Nucleated cell counts per sample were estimated from amplification of reference gene primers within the assay. To quantify the absolute abundance of each unique TCRbeta CDR3 rearrangement, sequence reads were collapsed and filtered. For each sample, productive Simpson clonality was calculated as the square root of Simpson's diversity index across productive rearrangements. TCRdb provides this immuneACCESS table in a form limited to in-frame rearrangements. Some clones are lacking; in checked studies, under half of them reflect an unresolved V gene, and why the rest are absent is not known. D and trimming come from the DNA, and the V and J calls and clone size come from that table. Here the sample has 150,000 to 200,000 clones; 75% to 85% occur a single time. The ten most abundant clones make up 12% of the sample.

From the germline V gene, CDR1 is MNHEY and CDR2 is SVGAGI. From the cysteine through the phenylalanine, the CDR3 covers 15 amino acids. CDR3 DNA only is kept here, 45 bases in frame from base 1. The germline V and J ends show losses of 0 bases and 3 bases respectively, and no gene match explains 5 bases of the junction. In the prospective study, participants were roughly 18 to 100 years old, resided in fewer than 25 geographic areas of the United States, and were enrolled through a virtual design. Cohort assignment in the prospective study relied on participant-reported clinical history from a screening survey and a study questionnaire. Recovered participants in ImmuneRACE Cohort 3 were defined by two consecutive negative NP/OP PCR tests, clearance by a healthcare professional, or resolution of symptoms. In the prospective study, whole blood, serum and a nasopharyngeal or oropharyngeal swab were collected from each participant by mobile phlebotomists. Over a roughly 2-month period, participants in the prospective study had the option of providing additional blood draws and questionnaires. Prospective study blood samples were shipped either frozen or at room temperature before DNA extraction.

Worth noting for this clone: Which antigen it targets is not known. Base quality data are lacking; no much larger clone is found one base away.

The sequence joins TRBV6-5 to TRBJ2-7, with 7 bases aligning to TRBD1. The receptor was isolated from a middle-aged man who had recovered from COVID-19. Sequenced sample: PBMCs or T cells enriched from blood (not recorded which). The bases read TGTGCCAGCAGTTACTCAAGGACAGGAGACTACGAGCAGTACTTC. Translated, this gives CASSYSRTGDYEQYF.